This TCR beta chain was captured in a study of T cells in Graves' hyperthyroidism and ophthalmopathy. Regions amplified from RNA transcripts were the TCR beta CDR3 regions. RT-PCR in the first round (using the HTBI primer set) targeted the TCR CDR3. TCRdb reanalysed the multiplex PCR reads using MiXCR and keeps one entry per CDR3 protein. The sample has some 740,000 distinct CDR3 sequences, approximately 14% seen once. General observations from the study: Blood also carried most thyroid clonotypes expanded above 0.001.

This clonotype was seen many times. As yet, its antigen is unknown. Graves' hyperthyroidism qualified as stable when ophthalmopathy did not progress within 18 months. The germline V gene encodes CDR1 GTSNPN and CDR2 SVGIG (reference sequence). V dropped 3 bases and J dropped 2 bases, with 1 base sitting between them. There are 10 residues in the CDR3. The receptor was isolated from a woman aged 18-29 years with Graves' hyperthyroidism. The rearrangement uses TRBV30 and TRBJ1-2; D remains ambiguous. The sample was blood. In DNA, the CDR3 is TGTGCCTGGAGGAACTATGGCTACACCTTC. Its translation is CAWRNYGYTF.